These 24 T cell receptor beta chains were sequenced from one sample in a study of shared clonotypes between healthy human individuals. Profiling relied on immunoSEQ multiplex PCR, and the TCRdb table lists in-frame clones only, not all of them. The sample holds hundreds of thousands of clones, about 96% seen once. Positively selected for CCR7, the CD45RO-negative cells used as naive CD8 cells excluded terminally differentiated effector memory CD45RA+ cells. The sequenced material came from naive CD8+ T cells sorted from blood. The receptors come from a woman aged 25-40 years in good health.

The CDR3 reads CASSQRTGANTEAFF. CDR3 nucleotides: TGCGCCAGCAGCCAACGTACAGGAGCGAACACTGAAGCTTTCTTT. This chain links TRBV4-1 with TRBJ1-1; weak D call: TRBD1 (5 bases). This CDR3 is built from 15 residues. The ends were cut back, 2 bases at V and 1 base at J, with 11 bases in the middle. CDR1 and CDR2 from the germline V gene are MGHRA and YSYEKL.

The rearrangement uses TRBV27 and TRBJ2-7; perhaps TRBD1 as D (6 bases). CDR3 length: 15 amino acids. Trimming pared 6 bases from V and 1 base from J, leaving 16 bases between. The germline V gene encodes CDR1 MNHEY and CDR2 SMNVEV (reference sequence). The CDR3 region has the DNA TGTGCCAGCAGCCAGTTGCAGGGGCCATCCTACGAGCAGTACTTC. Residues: CASSQLQGPSYEQYF.

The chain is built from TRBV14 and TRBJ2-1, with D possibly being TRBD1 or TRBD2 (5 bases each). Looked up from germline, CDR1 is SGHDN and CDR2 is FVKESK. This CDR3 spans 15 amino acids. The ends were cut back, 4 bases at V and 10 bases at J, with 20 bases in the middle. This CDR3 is CASSPRGFGTDEQFF. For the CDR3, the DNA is TGTGCCAGCAGCCCGAGAGGGTTCGGGACGGACGAGCAGTTCTTC.

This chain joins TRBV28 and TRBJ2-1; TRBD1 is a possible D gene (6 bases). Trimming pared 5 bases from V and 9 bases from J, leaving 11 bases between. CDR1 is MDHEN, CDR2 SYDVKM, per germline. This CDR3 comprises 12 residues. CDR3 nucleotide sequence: TGTGCCAGCAGTCCCGACAGGACTGAGCAGTTCTTC. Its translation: CASSPDRTEQFF.

Here the CDR3 reads CVGEGNTEAFF. The CDR3 bases are TGCGTTGGAGAGGGGAACACTGAAGCTTTCTTT. This chain connects TRBV29-1 to TRBJ1-1; D gene unclear. Germline assignment: CDR1 SQVTM and CDR2 ANQGSEA. The CDR3 is 11 residues long.

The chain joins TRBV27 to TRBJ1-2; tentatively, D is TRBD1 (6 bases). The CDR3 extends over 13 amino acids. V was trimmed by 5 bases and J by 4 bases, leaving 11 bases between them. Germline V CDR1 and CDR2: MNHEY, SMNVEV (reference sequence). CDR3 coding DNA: TGTGCCAGCAGTACCGGGACATCCTATGGCTACACCTTC. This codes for CASSTGTSYGYTF.

For the CDR3, the DNA is TGTGCCAGCAGAAATTTGGGGACAGGGCTTGGCTACACCTTC. Amino acid sequence: CASRNLGTGLGYTF. The rearrangement uses TRBV6-1 and TRBJ1-2; TRBD1 aligns across 9 bases. Germline assignment: CDR1 MNHNS and CDR2 SASEGT. The CDR3 covers 14 residues. Trimming took 6 bases from V and 7 from J; bases not matched to a gene: 9.

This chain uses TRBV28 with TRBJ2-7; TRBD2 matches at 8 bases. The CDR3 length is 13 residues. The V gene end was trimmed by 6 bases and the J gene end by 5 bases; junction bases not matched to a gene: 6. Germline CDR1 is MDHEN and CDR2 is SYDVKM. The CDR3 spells CASRATSAHEQYF. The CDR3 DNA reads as TGTGCCAGCAGGGCGACTAGCGCCCACGAGCAGTACTTC.

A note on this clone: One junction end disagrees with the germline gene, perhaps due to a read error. CDR3 sequence reads: CATSRDLPHLFF. The CDR3 region has the DNA TGTGCCACCAGCAGAGATCTACCGCACCTCTTTTTT. V is TRBV15 and J is TRBJ2-3; D call uncertain. The CDR3 is 12 residues long. In germline, CDR1 is LNHNV, CDR2 YYDKDF (reference sequence).

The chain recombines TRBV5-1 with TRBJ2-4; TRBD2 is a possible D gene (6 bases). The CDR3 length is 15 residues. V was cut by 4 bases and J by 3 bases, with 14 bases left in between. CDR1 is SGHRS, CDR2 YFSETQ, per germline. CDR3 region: CASSPGEDYKNIQYF. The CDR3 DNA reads TGCGCCAGCAGCCCGGGGGAGGATTACAAAAACATTCAGTACTTC.

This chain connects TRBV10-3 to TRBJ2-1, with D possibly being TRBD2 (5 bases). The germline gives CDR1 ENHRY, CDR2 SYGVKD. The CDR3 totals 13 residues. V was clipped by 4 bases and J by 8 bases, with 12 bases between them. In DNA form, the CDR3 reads TGTGCCATCAGTGCGGTGGGAGACGATGAGCAGTTCTTC. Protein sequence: CAISAVGDDEQFF.

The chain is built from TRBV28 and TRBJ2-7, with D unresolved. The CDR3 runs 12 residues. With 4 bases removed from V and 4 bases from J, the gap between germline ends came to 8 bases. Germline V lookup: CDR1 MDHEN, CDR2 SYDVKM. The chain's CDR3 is CASSSGLYEQYF. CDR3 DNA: TGTGCCAGCAGTTCGGGTCTTTACGAGCAGTACTTC.

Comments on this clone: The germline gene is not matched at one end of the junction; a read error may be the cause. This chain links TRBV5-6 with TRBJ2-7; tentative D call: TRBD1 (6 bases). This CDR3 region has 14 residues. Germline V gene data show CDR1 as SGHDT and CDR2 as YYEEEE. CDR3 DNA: TGTGCCAGCAGCTTTTATGGGACATCCTACGGGCAGTACTTC. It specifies CASSFYGTSYGQYF.

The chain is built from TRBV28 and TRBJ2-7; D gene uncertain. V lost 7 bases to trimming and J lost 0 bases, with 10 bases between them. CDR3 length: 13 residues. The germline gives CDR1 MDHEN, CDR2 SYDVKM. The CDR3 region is CASTPVSSYEQYF. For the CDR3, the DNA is TGTGCCAGCACCCCGGTGAGCTCCTACGAGCAGTACTTC.

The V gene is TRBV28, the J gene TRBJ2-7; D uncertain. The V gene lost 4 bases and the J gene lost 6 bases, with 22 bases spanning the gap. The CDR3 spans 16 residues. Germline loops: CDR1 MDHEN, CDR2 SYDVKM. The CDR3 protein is CASSSPESDGLSEQYF. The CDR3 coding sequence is TGTGCCAGCAGTTCCCCAGAATCAGACGGTCTATCCGAGCAGTACTTC.

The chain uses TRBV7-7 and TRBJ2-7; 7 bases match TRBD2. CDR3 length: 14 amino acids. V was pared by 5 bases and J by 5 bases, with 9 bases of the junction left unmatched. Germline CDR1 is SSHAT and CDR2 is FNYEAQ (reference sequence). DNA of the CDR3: TGTGCCAGCAGCCCCGGGGGGAGGGTGGACGAGCAGTACTTC. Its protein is CASSPGGRVDEQYF.

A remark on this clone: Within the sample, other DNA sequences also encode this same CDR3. The chain's CDR3 is CASSSGTGANEQFF. For the CDR3, the DNA is TGTGCCAGCAGCTCCGGAACGGGGGCGAATGAGCAGTTCTTC. V gene TRBV7-3 combines with J gene TRBJ2-1; either TRBD1 or TRBD2 may supply D (6 bases each). V gave up 4 bases and J gave up 7 bases, with 14 bases separating them. Germline V CDR1 and CDR2: SGHTA, FQGTGA. CDR3 length equals 14 residues.

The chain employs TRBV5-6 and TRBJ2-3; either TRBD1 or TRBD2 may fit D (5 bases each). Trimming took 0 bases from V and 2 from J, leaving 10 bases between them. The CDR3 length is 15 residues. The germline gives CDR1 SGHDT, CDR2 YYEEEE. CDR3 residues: CASSLAEGLTDTQYF. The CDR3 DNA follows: TGTGCCAGCAGCTTGGCCGAGGGGCTCACAGATACGCAGTATTTT.

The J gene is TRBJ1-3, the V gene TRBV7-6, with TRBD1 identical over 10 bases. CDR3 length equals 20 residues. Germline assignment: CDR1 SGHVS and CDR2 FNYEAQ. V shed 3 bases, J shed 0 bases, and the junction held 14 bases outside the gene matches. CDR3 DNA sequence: TGTGCCAGCAGCTTGGGTTATGGGACAGGGGTTCTATCCTCTGGAAACACCATATATTTT. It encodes CASSLGYGTGVLSSGNTIYF.

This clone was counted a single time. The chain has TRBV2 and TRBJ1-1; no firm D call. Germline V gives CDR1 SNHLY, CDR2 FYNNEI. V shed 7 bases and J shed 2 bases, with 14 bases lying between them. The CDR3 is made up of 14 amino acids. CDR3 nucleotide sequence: TGTGCCAGCAAAGGAGTGCTGGAAAACACTGAAGCTTTCTTT. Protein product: CASKGVLENTEAFF.

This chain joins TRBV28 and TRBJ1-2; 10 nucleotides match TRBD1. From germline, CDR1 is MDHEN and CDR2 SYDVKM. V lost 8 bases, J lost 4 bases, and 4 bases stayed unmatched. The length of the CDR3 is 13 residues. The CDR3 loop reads CASLDRGRYGYTF. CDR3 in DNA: TGTGCCAGCCTTGACAGGGGGCGCTATGGCTACACCTTC.

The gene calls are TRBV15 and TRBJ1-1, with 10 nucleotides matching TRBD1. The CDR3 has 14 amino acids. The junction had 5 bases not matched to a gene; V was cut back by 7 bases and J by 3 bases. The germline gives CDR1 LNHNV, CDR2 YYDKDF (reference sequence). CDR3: CATTWTGGDTEAFF. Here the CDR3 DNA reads TGTGCCACCACCTGGACAGGGGGGGACACTGAAGCTTTCTTT.

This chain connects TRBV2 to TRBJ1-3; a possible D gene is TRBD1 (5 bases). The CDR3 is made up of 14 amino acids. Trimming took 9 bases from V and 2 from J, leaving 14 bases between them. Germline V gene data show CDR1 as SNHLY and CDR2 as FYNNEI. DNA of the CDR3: TGTGCCAGGCCAGGGTTTTCTGCTGGAAACACCATATATTTT. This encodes CARPGFSAGNTIYF.

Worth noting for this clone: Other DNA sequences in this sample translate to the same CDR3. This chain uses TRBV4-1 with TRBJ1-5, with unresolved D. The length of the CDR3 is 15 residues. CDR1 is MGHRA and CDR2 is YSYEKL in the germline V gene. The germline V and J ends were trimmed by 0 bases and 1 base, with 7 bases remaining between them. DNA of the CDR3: TGCGCCAGCAGCCAAGATGAAGGGAGCAATCAGCCCCAGCATTTT. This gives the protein CASSQDEGSNQPQHF.